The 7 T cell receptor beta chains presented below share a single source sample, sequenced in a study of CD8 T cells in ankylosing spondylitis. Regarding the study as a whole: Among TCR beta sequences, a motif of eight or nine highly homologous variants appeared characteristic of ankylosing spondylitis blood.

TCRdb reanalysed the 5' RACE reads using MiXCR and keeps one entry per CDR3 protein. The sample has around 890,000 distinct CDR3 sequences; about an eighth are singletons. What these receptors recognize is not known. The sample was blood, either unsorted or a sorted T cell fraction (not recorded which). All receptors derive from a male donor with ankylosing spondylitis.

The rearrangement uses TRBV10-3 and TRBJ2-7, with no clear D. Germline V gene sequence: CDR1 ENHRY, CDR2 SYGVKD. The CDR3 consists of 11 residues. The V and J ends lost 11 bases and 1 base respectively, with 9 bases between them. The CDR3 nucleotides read TGTGCCGCTGCGTGGTCCTACGAGCAGTACTTC. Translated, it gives CAAAWSYEQYF.

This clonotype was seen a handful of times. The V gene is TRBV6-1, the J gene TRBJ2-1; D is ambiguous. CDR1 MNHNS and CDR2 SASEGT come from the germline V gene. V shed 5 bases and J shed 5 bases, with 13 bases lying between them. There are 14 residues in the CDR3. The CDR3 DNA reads TGTGCCAGCAGTAACGCGTGGGGAAACAATGAGCAGTTCTTC. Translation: CASSNAWGNNEQFF.

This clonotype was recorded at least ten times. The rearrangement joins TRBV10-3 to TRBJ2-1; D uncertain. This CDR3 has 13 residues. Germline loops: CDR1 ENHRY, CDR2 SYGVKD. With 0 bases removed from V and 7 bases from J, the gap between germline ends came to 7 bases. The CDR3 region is CAISESQWNEQFF. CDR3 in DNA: TGTGCCATCAGTGAGTCCCAGTGGAATGAGCAGTTCTTC.

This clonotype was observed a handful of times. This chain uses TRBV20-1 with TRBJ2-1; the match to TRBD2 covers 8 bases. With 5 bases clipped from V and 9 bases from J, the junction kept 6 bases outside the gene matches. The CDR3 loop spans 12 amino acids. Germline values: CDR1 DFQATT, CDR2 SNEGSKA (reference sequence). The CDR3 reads CSAAGTRGEQFF. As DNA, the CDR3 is TGCAGTGCTGCCGGGACTAGGGGTGAGCAGTTCTTC.

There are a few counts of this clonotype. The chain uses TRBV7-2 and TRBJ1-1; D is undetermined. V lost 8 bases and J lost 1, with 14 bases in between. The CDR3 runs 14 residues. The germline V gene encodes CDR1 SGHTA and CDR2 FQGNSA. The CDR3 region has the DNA TGTGCCAGCCGAACCGGACGAGGGAACACTGAAGCTTTCTTT. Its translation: CASRTGRGNTEAFF.

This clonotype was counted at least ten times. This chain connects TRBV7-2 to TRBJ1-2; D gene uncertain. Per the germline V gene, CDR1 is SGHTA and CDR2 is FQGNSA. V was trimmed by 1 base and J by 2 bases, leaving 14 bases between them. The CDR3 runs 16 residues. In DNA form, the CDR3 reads TGTGCCAGCAGCTTAGGCACGGCCTTCGGAAACTATGGCTACACCTTC. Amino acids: CASSLGTAFGNYGYTF.

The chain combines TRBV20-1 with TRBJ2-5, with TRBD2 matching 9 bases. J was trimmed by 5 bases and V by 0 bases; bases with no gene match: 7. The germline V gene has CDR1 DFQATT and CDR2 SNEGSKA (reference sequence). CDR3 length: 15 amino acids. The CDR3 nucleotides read TGCAGTGCTAGAGATCGGGCTAGCGGGATCGAGACCCAGTACTTC. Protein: CSARDRASGIETQYF.